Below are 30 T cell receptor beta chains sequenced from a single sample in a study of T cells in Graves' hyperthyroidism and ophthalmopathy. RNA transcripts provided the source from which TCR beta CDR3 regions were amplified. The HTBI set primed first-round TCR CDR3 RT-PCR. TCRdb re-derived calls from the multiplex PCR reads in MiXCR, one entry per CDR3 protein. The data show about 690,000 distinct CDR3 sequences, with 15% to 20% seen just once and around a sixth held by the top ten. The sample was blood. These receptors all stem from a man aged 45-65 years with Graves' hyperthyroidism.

The CDR3 coding sequence is TGCAGTGCTAGAGATGCAGGAGGACTACCCACCGGGGAGCTGTTTTTT. This gives the protein CSARDAGGLPTGELFF. J is TRBJ2-2 and V is TRBV20-1; TRBD2 is a possible D gene (6 bases). Germline assignment: CDR1 DFQATT and CDR2 SNEGSKA (reference sequence). The CDR3 spans 16 residues. V was trimmed by 0 bases and J by 4 bases, leaving 15 bases between them.

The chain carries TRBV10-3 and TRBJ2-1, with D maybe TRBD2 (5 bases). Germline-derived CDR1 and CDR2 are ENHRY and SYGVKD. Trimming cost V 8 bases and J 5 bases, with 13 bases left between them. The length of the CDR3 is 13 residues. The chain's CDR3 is CAIRGGDDNEQFF. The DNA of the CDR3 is TGTGCCATCCGAGGAGGCGACGACAATGAGCAGTTCTTC.

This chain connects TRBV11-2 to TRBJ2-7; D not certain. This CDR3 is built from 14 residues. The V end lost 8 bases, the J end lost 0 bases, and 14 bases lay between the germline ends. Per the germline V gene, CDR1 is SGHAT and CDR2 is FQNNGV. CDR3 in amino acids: CASGFGVGSYEQYF. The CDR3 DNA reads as TGTGCCAGCGGATTTGGGGTGGGCTCCTACGAGCAGTACTTC. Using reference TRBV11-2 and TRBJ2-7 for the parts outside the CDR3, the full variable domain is EAGVAQSPRYKIIEKRQSVAFWCNPISGHATLYWYQQILGQGPKLLIQFQNNGVVDDSQLPKDRFSAERLKGVDSTLKIQPAKLEDSAVYLCASGFGVGSYEQYFGPGTRLTVT.

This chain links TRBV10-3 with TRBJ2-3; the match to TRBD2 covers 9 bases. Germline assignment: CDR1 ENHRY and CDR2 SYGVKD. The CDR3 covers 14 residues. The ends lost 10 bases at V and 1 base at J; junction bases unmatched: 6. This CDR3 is CATEKREGTDTQYF. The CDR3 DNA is TGTGCCACTGAGAAGCGGGAGGGCACAGATACGCAGTATTTT.

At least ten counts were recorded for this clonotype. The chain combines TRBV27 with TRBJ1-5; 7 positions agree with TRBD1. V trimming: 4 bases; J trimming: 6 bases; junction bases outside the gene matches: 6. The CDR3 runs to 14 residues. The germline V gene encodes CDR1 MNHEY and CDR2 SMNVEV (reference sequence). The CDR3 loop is CASSYRGWGQPQHF. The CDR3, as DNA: TGTGCCAGCAGTTACAGGGGTTGGGGTCAGCCCCAGCATTTT.

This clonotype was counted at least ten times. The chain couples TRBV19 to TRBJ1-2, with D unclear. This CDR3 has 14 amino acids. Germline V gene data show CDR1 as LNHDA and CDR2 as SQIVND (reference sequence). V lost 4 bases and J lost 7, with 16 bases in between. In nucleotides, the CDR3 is TGTGCCAGTAGTACGGACGGCGATTTGAGTGGCTACACCTTC. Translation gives CASSTDGDLSGYTF.

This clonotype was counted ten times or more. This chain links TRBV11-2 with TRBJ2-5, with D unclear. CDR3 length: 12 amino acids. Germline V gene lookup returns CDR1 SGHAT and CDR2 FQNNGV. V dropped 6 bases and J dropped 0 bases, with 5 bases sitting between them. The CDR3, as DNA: TGTGCCAGCAGTGTCAACCAAGAGACCCAGTACTTC. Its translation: CASSVNQETQYF.

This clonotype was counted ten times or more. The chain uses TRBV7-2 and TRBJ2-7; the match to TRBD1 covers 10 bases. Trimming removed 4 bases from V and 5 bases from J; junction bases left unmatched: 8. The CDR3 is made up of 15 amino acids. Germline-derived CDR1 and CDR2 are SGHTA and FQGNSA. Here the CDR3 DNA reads TGTGCCAGCAGCTACCGGGACAGGGGTTACGACGAGCAGTACTTC. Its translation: CASSYRDRGYDEQYF.

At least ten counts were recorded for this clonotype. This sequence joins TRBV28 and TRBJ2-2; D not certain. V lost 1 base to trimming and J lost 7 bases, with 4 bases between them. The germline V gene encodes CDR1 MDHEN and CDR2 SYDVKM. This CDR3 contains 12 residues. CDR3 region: CASSLSGGELFF. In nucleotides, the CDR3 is TGTGCCAGCAGTTTATCTGGCGGGGAGCTGTTTTTT.

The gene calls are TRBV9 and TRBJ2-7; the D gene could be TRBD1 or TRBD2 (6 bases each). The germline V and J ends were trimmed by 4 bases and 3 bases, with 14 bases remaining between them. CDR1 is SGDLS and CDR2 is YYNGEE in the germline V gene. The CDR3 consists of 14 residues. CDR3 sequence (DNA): TGTGCCAGCAGCCCGGGGGACAATTACTACGAGCAGTACTTC. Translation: CASSPGDNYYEQYF.

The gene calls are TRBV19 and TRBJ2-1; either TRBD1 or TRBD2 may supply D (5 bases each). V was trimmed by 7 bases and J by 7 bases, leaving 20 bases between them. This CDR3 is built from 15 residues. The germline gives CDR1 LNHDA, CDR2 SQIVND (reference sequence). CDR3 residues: CASNLVGTPGNEQFF. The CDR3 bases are TGTGCCAGTAACTTAGTAGGGACCCCAGGGAATGAGCAGTTCTTC.

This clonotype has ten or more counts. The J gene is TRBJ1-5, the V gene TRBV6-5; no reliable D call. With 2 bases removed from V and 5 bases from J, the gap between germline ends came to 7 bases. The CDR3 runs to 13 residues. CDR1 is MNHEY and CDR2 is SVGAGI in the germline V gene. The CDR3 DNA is TGTGCCAGCAGTTACAAAAGGGATCAGCCCCAGCATTTT. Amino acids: CASSYKRDQPQHF.

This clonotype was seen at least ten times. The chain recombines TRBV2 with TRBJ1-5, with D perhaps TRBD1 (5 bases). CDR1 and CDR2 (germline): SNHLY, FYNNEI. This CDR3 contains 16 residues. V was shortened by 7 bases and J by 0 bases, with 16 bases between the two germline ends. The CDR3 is CASIMERGNSNQPQHF. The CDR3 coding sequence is TGTGCCAGCATCATGGAGCGGGGGAATAGCAATCAGCCCCAGCATTTT.

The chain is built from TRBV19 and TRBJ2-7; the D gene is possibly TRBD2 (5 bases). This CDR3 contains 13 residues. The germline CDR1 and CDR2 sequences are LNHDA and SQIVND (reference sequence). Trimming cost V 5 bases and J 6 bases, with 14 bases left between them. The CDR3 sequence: CASSWERSSEQYF. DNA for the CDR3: TGTGCCAGTAGTTGGGAGCGGTCCAGCGAGCAGTACTTC.

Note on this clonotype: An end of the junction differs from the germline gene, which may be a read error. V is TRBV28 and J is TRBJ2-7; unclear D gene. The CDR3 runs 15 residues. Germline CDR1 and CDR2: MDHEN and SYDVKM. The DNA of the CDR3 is TGTGCCGGCAGTTCCCCCCTCATCCGTGATCGTGAGCAGTACTTC. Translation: CAGSSPLIRDREQYF.

CDR3 residues: CATSRPWGGGYTF. The CDR3 bases are TGTGCCACCAGCAGACCATGGGGCGGGGGCTACACCTTC. The J gene is TRBJ1-2, the V gene TRBV15; weak D call: TRBD1 (5 bases). CDR1 and CDR2 (germline): LNHNV, YYDKDF (reference sequence). The CDR3 length is 13 residues. The V end was cut by 2 bases, the J end by 8 bases, with 12 bases between.

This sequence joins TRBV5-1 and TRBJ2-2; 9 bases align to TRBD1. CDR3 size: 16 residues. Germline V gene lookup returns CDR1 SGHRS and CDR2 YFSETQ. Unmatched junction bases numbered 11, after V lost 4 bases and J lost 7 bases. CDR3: CASSPPVTGGIGELFF. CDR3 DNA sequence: TGCGCCAGCAGCCCGCCCGTGACAGGGGGTATCGGGGAGCTGTTTTTT.

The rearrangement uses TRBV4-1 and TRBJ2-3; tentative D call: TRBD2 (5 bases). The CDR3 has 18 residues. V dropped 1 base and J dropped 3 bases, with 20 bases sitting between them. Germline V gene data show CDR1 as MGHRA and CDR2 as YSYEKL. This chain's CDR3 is CASSQVAGSIMGTDTQYF. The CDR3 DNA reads TGCGCCAGCAGCCAAGTCGCGGGCTCAATCATGGGAACAGATACGCAGTATTTT.

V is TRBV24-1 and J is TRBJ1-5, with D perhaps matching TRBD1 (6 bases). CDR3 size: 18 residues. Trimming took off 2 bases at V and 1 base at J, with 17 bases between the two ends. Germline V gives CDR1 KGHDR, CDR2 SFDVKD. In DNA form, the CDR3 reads TGTGCCACCAGTGATTCCAAACAGGGACCGGGGAGCAATCAGCCCCAGCATTTT. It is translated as CATSDSKQGPGSNQPQHF.

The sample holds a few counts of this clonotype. The CDR3 coding sequence is TGTGCCAGCAGGCAACAGGGAACCGGGACTGAAGCTTTCTTT. This sequence encodes CASRQQGTGTEAFF. The chain employs TRBV6-1 and TRBJ1-1, with a possible D match to TRBD1 (6 bases). The germline V gene encodes CDR1 MNHNS and CDR2 SASEGT. This CDR3 has 14 amino acids. V was pared by 6 bases and J by 5 bases, with 16 bases between.

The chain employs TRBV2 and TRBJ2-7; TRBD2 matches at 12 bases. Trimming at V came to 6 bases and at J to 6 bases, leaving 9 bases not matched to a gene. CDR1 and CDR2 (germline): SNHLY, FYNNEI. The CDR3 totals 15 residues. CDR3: CASSVRLAGVREQYF. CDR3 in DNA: TGTGCCAGCAGCGTTAGACTAGCGGGAGTCCGCGAGCAGTACTTC.

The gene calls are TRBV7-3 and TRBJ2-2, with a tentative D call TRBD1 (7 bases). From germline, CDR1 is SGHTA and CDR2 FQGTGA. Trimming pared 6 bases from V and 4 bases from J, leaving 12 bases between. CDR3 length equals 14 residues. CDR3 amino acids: CASREGASTGELFF. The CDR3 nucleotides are TGTGCCAGCAGGGAGGGGGCGTCCACCGGGGAGCTGTTTTTT.

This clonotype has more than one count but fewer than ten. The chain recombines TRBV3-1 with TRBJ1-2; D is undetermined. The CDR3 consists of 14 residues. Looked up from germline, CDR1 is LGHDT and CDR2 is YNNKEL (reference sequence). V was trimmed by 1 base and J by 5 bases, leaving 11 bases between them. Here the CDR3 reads CASSQGTTGYGYTF. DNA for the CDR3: TGTGCCAGCAGCCAAGGGACGACGGGATATGGCTACACCTTC.

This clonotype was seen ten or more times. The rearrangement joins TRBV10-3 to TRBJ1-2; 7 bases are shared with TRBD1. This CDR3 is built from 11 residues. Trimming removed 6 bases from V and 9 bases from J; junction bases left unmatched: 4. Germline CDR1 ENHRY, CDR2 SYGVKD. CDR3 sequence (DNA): TGTGCCATCAGAGGGACAGAGAGCTACACCTTC. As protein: CAIRGTESYTF.

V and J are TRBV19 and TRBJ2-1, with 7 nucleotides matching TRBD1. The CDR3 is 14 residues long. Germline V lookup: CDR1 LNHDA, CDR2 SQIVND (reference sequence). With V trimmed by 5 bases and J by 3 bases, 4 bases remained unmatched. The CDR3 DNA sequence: TGTGCCAGTAGTCCGGCAGGGGGCTACAATGAGCAGTTCTTC. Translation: CASSPAGGYNEQFF.

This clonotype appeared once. The CDR3 DNA follows: TGCAGTGCTGTCAGGGGGGGTACAGGGACTGAAGCTTTCTTT. Protein product: CSAVRGGTGTEAFF. The chain combines TRBV20-1 with TRBJ1-1, with 7 positions matching TRBD1. The junction had 11 bases not matched to a gene; V was cut back by 5 bases and J by 5 bases. The germline V gene encodes CDR1 DFQATT and CDR2 SNEGSKA (reference sequence). CDR3 length: 14 residues.

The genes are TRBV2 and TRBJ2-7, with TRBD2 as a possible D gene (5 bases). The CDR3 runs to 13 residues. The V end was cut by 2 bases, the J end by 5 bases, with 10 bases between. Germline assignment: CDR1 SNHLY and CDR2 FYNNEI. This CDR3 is CASSEKVRDEQYF. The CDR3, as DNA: TGTGCCAGCAGTGAAAAAGTGAGGGACGAGCAGTACTTC.

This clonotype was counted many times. CDR3 in DNA: TGTGCCAGCAGGAACAGGGGACAGCCCCAGCATTTT. Protein product: CASRNRGQPQHF. The V call is TRBV12-3 or TRBV12-4, the J call TRBJ1-5, with 7 bases aligning to TRBD1. The CDR3 contains 12 residues. The V gene end was trimmed by 6 bases and the J gene end by 7 bases; junction bases not matched to a gene: 3.

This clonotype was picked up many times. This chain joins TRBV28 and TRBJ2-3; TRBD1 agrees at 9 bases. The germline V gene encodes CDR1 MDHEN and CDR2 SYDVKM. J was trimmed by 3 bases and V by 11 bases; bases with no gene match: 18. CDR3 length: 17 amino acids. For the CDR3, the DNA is TGTGCCGGCCCCGGGACAGGGAAAGTCAAGGGTACAGATACGCAGTATTTT. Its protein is CAGPGTGKVKGTDTQYF.

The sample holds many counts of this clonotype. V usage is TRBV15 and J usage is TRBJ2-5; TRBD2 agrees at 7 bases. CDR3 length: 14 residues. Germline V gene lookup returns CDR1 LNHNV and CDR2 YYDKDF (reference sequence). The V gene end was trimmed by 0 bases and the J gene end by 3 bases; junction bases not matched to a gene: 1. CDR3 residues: CATSRERGEETQYF. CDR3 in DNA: TGTGCCACCAGCAGAGAACGGGGGGAAGAGACCCAGTACTTC.